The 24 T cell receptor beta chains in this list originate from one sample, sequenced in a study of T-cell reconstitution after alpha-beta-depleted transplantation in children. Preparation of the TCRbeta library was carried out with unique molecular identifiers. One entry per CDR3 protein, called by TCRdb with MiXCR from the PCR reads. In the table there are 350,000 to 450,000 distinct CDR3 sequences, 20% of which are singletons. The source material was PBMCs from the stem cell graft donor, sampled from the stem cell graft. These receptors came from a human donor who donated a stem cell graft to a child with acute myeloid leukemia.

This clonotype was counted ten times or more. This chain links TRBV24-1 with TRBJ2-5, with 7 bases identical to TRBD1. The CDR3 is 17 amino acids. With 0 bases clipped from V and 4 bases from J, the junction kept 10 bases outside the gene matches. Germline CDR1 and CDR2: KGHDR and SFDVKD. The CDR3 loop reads CATSDLSQGDGGETQYF. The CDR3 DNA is TGTGCCACCAGTGATTTGAGCCAGGGGGACGGTGGAGAGACCCAGTACTTC.

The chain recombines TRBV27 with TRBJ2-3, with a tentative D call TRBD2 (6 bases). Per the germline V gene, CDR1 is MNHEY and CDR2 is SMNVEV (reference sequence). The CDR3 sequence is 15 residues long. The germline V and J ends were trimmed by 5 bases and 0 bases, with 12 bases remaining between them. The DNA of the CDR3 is TGTGCCAGCAGTCGGAGCGGGTTTAGCACAGATACGCAGTATTTT. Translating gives CASSRSGFSTDTQYF.

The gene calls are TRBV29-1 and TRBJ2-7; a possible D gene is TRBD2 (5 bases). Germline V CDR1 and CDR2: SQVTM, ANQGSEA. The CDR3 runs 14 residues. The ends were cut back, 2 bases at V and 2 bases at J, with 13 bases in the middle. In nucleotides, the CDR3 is TGCAGCGTTGAAAGGTCGGGGTCCCCCTACGAGCAGTACTTC. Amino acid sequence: CSVERSGSPYEQYF.

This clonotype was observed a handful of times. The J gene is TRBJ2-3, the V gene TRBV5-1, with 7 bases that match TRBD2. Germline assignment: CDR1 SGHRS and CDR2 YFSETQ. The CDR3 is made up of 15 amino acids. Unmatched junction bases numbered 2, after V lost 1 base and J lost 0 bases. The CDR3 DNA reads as TGCGCCAGCAGCTTGATGGGAGGGAGCACAGATACGCAGTATTTT. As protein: CASSLMGGSTDTQYF.

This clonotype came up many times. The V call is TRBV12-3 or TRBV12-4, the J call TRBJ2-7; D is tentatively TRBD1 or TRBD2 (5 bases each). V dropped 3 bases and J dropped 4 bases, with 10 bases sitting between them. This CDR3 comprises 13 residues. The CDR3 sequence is CASSLGELYEQYF. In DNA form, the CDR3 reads TGTGCCAGCAGTTTGGGGGAATTGTACGAGCAGTACTTC.

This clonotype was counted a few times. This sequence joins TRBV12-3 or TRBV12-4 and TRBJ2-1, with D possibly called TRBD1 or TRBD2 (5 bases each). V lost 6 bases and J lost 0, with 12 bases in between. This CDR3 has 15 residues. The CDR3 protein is CASRVGTSSYNEQFF. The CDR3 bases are TGTGCCAGCAGGGTAGGGACGTCCTCCTACAATGAGCAGTTCTTC.

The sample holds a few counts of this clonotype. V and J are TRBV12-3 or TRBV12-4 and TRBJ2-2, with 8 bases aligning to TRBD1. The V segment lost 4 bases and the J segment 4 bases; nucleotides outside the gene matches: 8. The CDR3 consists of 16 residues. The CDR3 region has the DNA TGTGCCAGCAGTTCCTCAGGGGGCGGGTTCACCGGGGAGCTGTTTTTT. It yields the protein CASSSSGGGFTGELFF.

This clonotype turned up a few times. CDR3: CAIRRGREKEDEQFF. The CDR3 DNA sequence: TGTGCCATCAGGAGAGGGCGGGAGAAGGAAGATGAGCAGTTCTTC. This sequence joins TRBV10-3 and TRBJ2-1, with TRBD2 matching 7 bases. Trimming cost V 6 bases and J 8 bases; bases outside gene matches: 13. Germline V CDR1 and CDR2: ENHRY, SYGVKD. The CDR3 has 15 amino acids.

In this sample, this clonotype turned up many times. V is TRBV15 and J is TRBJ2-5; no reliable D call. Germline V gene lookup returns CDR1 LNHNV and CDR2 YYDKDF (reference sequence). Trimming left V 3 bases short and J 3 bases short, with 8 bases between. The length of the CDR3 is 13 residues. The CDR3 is CATSRDQKETQYF. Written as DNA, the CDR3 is TGTGCCACCAGCAGGGACCAAAAAGAGACCCAGTACTTC.

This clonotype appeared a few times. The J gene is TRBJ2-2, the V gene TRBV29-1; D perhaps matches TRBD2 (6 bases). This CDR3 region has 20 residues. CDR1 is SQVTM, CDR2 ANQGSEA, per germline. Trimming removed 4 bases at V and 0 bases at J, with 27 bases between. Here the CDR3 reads CSVGRKPGLKHPTNTGELFF. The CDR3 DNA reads TGCAGCGTTGGGAGAAAACCGGGACTCAAGCACCCAACGAACACCGGGGAGCTGTTTTTT.

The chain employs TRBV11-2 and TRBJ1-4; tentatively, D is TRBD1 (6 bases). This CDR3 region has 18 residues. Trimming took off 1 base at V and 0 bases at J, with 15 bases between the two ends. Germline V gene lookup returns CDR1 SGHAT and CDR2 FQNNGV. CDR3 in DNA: TGTGCCAGCAGCTTAGGCCCCCCCAGGGGAGCAACTAATGAAAAACTGTTTTTT. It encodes CASSLGPPRGATNEKLFF.

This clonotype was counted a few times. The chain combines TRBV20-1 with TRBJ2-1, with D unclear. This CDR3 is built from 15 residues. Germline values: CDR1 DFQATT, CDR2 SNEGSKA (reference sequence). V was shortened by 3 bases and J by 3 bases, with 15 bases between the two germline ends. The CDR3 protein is CSASFAPGGYNEQFF. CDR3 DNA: TGCAGTGCTAGTTTTGCACCGGGCGGCTACAATGAGCAGTTCTTC.

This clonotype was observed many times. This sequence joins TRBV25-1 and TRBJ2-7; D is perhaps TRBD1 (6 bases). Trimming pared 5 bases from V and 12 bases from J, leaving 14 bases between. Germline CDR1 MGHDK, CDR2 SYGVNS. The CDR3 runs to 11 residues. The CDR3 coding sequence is TGTGCCAGCAGTCTAATGGGGGCTTTGTACTTC. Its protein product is CASSLMGALYF.

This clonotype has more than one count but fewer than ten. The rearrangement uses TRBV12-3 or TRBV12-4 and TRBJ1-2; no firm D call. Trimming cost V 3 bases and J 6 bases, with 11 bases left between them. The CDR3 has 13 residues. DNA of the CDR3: TGTGCCAGCAGTTTTTTAGGCCAGGATGGCTACACCTTC. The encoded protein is CASSFLGQDGYTF.

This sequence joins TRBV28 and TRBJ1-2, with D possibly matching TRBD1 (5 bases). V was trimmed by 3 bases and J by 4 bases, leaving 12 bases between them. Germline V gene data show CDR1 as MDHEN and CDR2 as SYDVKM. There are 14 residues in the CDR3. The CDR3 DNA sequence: TGTGCCAGCAGTTTCGGGACGGACGGCTATGGCTACACCTTC. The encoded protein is CASSFGTDGYGYTF.

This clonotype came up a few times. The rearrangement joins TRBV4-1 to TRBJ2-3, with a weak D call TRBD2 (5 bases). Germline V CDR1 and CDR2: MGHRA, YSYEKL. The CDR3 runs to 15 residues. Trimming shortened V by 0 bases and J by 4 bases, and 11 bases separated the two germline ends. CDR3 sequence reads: CASSQDLTGSDTQYF. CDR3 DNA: TGCGCCAGCAGCCAAGATTTGACGGGATCAGATACGCAGTATTTT.

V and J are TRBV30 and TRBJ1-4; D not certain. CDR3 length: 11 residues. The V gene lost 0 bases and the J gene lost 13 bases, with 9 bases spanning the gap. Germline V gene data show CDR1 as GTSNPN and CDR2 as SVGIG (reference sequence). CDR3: CAWSVQDVLFF. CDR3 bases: TGTGCCTGGAGTGTCCAAGACGTACTGTTTTTT.

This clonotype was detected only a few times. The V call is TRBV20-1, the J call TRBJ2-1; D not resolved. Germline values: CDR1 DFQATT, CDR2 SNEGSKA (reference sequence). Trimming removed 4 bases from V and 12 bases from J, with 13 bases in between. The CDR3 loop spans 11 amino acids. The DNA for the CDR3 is TGCAGTGCTATAACTCGCGATTGGCAGTTCTTC. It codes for CSAITRDWQFF.

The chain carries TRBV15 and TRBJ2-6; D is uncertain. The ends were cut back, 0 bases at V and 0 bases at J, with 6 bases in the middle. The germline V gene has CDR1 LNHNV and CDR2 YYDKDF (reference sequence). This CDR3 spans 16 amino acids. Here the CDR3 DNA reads TGTGCCACCAGCAGAGATCGGTCCTCTGGGGCCAACGTCCTGACTTTC. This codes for CATSRDRSSGANVLTF.

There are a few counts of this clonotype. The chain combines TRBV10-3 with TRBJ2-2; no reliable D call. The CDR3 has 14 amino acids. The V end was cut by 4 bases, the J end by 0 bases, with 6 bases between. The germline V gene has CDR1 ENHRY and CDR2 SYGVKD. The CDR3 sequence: CAISVAANTGELFF. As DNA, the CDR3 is TGTGCCATCAGTGTGGCGGCGAACACCGGGGAGCTGTTTTTT.

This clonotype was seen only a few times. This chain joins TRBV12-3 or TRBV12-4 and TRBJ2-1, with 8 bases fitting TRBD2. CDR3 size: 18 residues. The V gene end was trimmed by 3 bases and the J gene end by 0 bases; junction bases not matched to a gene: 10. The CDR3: CASSFHGGRKSSYNEQFF. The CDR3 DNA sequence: TGTGCCAGCAGTTTTCATGGCGGGAGGAAGAGCTCCTACAATGAGCAGTTCTTC.

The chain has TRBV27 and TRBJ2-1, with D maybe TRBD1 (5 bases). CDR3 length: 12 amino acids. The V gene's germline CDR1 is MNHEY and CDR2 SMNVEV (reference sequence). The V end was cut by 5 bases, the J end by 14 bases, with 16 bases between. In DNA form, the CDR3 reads TGTGCCAGCAGTCCCACGGGCGGCAGGGAGTTCTTC. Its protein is CASSPTGGREFF.

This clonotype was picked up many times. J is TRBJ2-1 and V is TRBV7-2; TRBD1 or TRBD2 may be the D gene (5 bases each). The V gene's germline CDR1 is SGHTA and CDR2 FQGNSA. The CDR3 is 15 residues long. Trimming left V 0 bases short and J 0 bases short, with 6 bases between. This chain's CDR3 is CASSLARGSYNEQFF. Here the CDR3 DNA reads TGTGCCAGCAGCTTAGCGAGGGGCTCCTACAATGAGCAGTTCTTC.

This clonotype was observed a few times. The CDR3 is CASSFGEREVGELFF. CDR3 sequence (DNA): TGTGCCAGCAGTTTCGGGGAGCGGGAGGTCGGGGAGCTGTTTTTT. The chain carries TRBV12-3 or TRBV12-4 and TRBJ2-2; 9 bases are a match to TRBD2. The V gene end was trimmed by 3 bases and the J gene end by 7 bases; junction bases not matched to a gene: 6. The CDR3 covers 15 residues.